The present TCR beta chain was sequenced within a study of shared clonotypes between healthy human individuals. Whole-study context: Plates per donor: three CD4 naive, three CD4 memory, two CD8 naive, one CD8 memory.

The table came from immunoSEQ multiplex PCR; TCRdb's copy has only in-frame clones and leaves some out. The sample lists 730,000 or so clones, more than 70% occurring once. This clone was observed a few times. This CDR3 contains 14 residues. In germline, CDR1 is MNHEY, CDR2 SMNVEV (reference sequence). V shed 4 bases, J shed 7 bases, and the junction held 5 bases outside the gene matches. This TCR came from a woman aged 25 to 45 in good health. The V and J genes are TRBV27 and TRBJ2-1; 9 bases are shared with TRBD1. The sample was memory CD4+ T cells sorted from blood. Subset of the sample: CD45RA-negative fraction. The CDR3 DNA is TGTGCCAGCAGTTCGTGGGACAGGGAGAATGAGCAGTTCTTC. This codes for CASSSWDRENEQFF.